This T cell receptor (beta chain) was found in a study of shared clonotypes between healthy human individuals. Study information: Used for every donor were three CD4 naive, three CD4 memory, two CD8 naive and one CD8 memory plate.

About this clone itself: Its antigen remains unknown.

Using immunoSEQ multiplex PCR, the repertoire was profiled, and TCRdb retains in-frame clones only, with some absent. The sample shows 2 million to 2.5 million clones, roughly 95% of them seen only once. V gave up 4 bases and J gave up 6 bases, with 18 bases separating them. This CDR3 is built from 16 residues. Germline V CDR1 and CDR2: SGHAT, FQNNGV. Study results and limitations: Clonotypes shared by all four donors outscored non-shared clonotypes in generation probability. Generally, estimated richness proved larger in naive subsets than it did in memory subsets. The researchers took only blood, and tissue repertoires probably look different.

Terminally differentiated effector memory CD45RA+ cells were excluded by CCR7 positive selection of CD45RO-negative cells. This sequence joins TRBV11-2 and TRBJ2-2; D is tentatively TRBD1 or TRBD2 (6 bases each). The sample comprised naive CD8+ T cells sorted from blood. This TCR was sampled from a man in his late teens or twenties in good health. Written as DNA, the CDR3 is TGTGCCAGCAGCTCCCGGGGGCAGGAGGGGGCCGGGGAGCTGTTTTTT. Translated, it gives CASSSRGQEGAGELFF.